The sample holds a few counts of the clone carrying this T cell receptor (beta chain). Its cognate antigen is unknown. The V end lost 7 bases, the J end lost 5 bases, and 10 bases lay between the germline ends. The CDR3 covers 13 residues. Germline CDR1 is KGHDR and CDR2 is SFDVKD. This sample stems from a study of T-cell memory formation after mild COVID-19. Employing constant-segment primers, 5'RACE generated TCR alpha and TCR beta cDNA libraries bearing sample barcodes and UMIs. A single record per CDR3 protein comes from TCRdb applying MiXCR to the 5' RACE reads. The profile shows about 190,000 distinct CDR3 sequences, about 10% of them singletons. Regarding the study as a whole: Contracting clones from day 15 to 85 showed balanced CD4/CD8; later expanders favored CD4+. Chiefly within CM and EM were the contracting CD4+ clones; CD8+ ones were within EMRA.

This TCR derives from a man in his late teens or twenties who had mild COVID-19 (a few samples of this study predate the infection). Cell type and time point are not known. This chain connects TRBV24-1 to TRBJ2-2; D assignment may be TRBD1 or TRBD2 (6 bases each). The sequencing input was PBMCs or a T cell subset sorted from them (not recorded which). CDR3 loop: CATRRGETGELFF. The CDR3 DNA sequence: TGTGCCACCAGGAGGGGGGAGACCGGGGAGCTGTTTTTT.